This entry concerns a single T cell receptor (beta chain). Its cognate antigen is unknown. These data are taken from a study of cytomegalovirus exposure and HLA in healthy donors. Study context: Under 90% of 398 genotyped donors fell in the Caucasian-associated ancestry cluster.

A multiplex PCR was run with 60 Vbeta primers and 13 Jbeta primers. Profiling relied on immunoSEQ multiplex PCR, and the TCRdb table lists in-frame clones only, not all of them. The sample yields about 100,000 clones, roughly 80% seen once. V was pared by 4 bases and J by 3 bases, with 8 bases of the junction left unmatched. Germline values: CDR1 SGHNT, CDR2 YYREEE (reference sequence). The CDR3 spans 16 residues. General study points: Upon later analysis, TCR association rates were observed to vary by HLA locus, being highest for DRB1 and lowest for HLA-C. Association of a missense DCLRE1C variant with TCR beta V- and J-gene trimming was reported in a later analysis. In a later analysis, compared with equally common non-associated chains, HLA-associated beta chains were more expanded.

This chain joins TRBV5-4 and TRBJ2-1, with 9 positions matching TRBD2. This receptor was identified in a female donor in good health and CMV-seropositive. Material for sequencing was PBMCs. The CDR3: CASSPSGLAYYNEQFF. Written as DNA, the CDR3 is TGTGCCAGCAGCCCCTCGGGACTAGCATACTACAATGAGCAGTTCTTC. Drawing the rest from reference TRBV5-4 and TRBJ2-1, the complete variable domain is ETGVTQSPTHLIKTRGQQVTLRCSSQSGHNTVSWYQQALGQGPQFIFQYYREEENGRGNFPPRFSGLQFPNYSSELNVNALELDDSALYLCASSPSGLAYYNEQFFGPGTRLTVL.